This T cell receptor beta chain stems from a study of response to subunit inactivated influenza vaccine. Regarding the study as a whole: The authors put forward the suggestion that each seasonal influenza vaccination may bring in only a limited number of new T cells.

After removal of 0 bases from V and 7 bases from J, the junction contained 9 bases not matched to a gene. This CDR3 spans 17 amino acids. Per the germline V gene, CDR1 is DFQATT and CDR2 is SNEGSKA (reference sequence). This clonotype has just a few counts. Its antigen remains unidentified. TCRdb processed the RT-PCR reads anew with MiXCR; each CDR3 protein has one entry. The sample comprises around 520,000 distinct CDR3 sequences, 10% to 15% of which are singletons, and 10% to 13% rests with the top ten. The chain joins TRBV20-1 to TRBJ2-1, with 13 bases lining up with TRBD2. The sequence derives from a man in his forties or fifties who received an inactivated influenza vaccine. The material sequenced was PBMCs from blood, taken on the day of vaccination. Here the CDR3 DNA reads TGCAGTGCTAGAGATTGGGGACTAGCGGGGAGCCAGAATGAGCAGTTCTTC. This sequence encodes CSARDWGLAGSQNEQFF.